Shown below are 18 T cell receptor beta chains from a single sample sequenced in a study of CD8 T cells in Susac syndrome. Random hexamers were used to reverse transcribe roughly 0.45 to 1 ug of RNA. TCRdb analysed the immunoSEQ multiplex PCR reads with MiXCR anew, one entry per CDR3 protein. The table shows about 120,000 distinct CDR3 sequences, with 80% to 95% occurring only once. The sequencing sample was made of CD4+ T cells from PBMCs. These receptors were collected from a human donor in good health.

V gene TRBV7-3 combines with J gene TRBJ2-1; D not resolved. V gave up 2 bases and J gave up 3 bases, with 8 bases separating them. CDR1 is SGHTA, CDR2 FQGTGA, per germline. CDR3 length: 14 residues. CDR3: CASSLDGNYNEQFF. The CDR3 nucleotides read TGTGCCAGCAGCTTAGATGGAAACTACAATGAGCAGTTCTTC.

V gene TRBV6-1 combines with J gene TRBJ1-5; D remains unclear. The CDR3 loop spans 15 amino acids. Per the germline V gene, CDR1 is MNHNS and CDR2 is SASEGT. V was pared by 4 bases and J by 0 bases, with 10 bases between. In DNA, the CDR3 is TGTGCCAGCAGTGTATACAGCGATAGCAATCAGCCCCAGCATTTT. This encodes CASSVYSDSNQPQHF.

The chain employs TRBV2 and TRBJ1-5, with TRBD1 as a possible D gene (5 bases). Trimming took 3 bases from V and 2 from J, leaving 8 bases between them. Germline values: CDR1 SNHLY, CDR2 FYNNEI. The CDR3 has 14 residues. CDR3: CASSDRVGNQPQHF. The CDR3, as DNA: TGTGCCAGCAGTGACAGGGTGGGCAATCAGCCCCAGCATTTT.

This chain uses TRBV4-3 with TRBJ2-1, with TRBD2 matching over 9 bases. V shed 0 bases and J 4 bases; nucleotides not matched to a gene: 7. Germline loops: CDR1 LGHNA, CDR2 YSLEER. This CDR3 has 17 residues. The CDR3 DNA sequence: TGCGCCAGCAGCCAAGAACGTGGGAGCGGGAGGTACAATGAGCAGTTCTTC. It encodes CASSQERGSGRYNEQFF.

The table lists this clonotype with a few counts. V is TRBV4-3 and J is TRBJ2-7; 7 nucleotides agree with TRBD2. This CDR3 is 17 amino acids long. J was trimmed by 2 bases and V by 0 bases; bases with no gene match: 10. The germline V gene encodes CDR1 LGHNA and CDR2 YSLEER. CDR3 sequence: CASSQEFAGLAAYEQYF. The CDR3 nucleotides read TGCGCCAGCAGCCAAGAGTTCGCGGGGCTAGCGGCCTACGAGCAGTACTTC.

Only one count was recorded for this clonotype. The rearrangement joins TRBV7-3 to TRBJ2-2, with D hard to call. The CDR3 runs to 13 residues. V was pared by 2 bases and J by 6 bases, with 7 bases between. CDR1 is SGHTA and CDR2 is FQGTGA in the germline V gene. CDR3 loop: CASSLLPAGELFF. The CDR3, as DNA: TGTGCCAGCAGCTTACTGCCGGCCGGGGAGCTGTTTTTT. Full variable domain (remainder filled in from reference TRBV7-3 and TRBJ2-2): GAGVSQTPSNKVTEKGKYVELRCDPISGHTALYWYRQSLGQGPEFLIYFQGTGAADDSGLPNDRFFAVRPEGSVSTLKIQRTERGDSAVYLCASSLLPAGELFFGEGSRLTVL.

The V and J genes are TRBV7-8 and TRBJ2-7; TRBD1 is a possible D gene (5 bases). This CDR3 spans 13 amino acids. The germline gives CDR1 SGHVS, CDR2 FQNEAQ. V dropped 4 bases and J dropped 6 bases, with 13 bases sitting between them. CDR3: CASSSDTASEQYF. CDR3 coding DNA: TGTGCCAGCAGCTCGGACACGGCTTCCGAGCAGTACTTC.

This rearrangement joins TRBV4-3 to TRBJ2-2; D unresolved. Germline CDR1 LGHNA, CDR2 YSLEER. Deletions cut 0 bases from V and 0 bases from J, with 11 bases between. The CDR3 is made up of 17 amino acids. CDR3 in amino acids: CASSQEARPPNTGELFF. The DNA for the CDR3 is TGCGCCAGCAGCCAAGAGGCGAGGCCGCCGAACACCGGGGAGCTGTTTTTT.

This clonotype has a single count. This chain links TRBV12-3 or TRBV12-4 with TRBJ2-5, with unresolved D. This CDR3 region has 15 residues. The V and J ends lost 3 bases and 5 bases respectively, with 16 bases between them. CDR3 residues: CASSLRGGVRETQYF. The CDR3 bases are TGTGCCAGCAGTTTGCGCGGCGGTGTGCGCGAGACCCAGTACTTC.

J is TRBJ1-4 and V is TRBV19; no reliable D call. The length of the CDR3 is 14 residues. The germline gives CDR1 LNHDA, CDR2 SQIVND (reference sequence). V was cut by 4 bases and J by 3 bases, with 9 bases left in between. The CDR3 loop is CASSKGEANEKLFF. CDR3 bases: TGTGCCAGTAGTAAAGGAGAAGCTAATGAAAAACTGTTTTTT.

The J gene is TRBJ2-5, the V gene TRBV30; the D is unclear. V was cut by 4 bases and J by 5 bases, with 5 bases left in between. The germline gives CDR1 GTSNPN, CDR2 SVGIG (reference sequence). The CDR3 is made up of 10 amino acids. The CDR3 coding sequence is TGTGCCTGGATGCGGGAGACCCAGTACTTC. It encodes CAWMRETQYF.

This sequence joins TRBV9 and TRBJ2-2; a possible D gene is TRBD2 (6 bases). Per germline, CDR1 SGDLS and CDR2 YYNGEE. The CDR3 runs to 13 residues. Trimming left V 5 bases short and J 4 bases short, with 9 bases between. The DNA of the CDR3 is TGTGCCAGCAGTCGCGGGATCACCGGGGAGCTGTTTTTT. It codes for CASSRGITGELFF.

This clonotype came up once. The chain employs TRBV7-2 and TRBJ2-4; D is uncertain. Looked up from germline, CDR1 is SGHTA and CDR2 is FQGNSA. This CDR3 spans 11 amino acids. Trimming removed 0 bases at V and 11 bases at J, with 5 bases between. This CDR3 is CASSLAAFQYF. The CDR3 nucleotides are TGTGCCAGCAGCTTAGCCGCTTTTCAGTACTTC.

The DNA for the CDR3 is TGTGCCAGCAGTATTAGCGGCAACACCGGGGAGCTGTTTTTT. Translation: CASSISGNTGELFF. This chain joins TRBV12-3 or TRBV12-4 and TRBJ2-2; tentative D call: TRBD2 (6 bases). Trimming removed 5 bases at V and 2 bases at J, with 9 bases between. The CDR3 contains 14 residues.

The rearrangement links TRBV7-3 to TRBJ1-2; D gene unclear. The V gene's germline CDR1 is SGHTA and CDR2 FQGTGA. The CDR3 consists of 12 residues. V gave up 8 bases and J gave up 8 bases, with 15 bases separating them. The CDR3 DNA reads TGTGCCAGCCCAACCACGGTGTACGGCTACACCTTC. Amino acid sequence: CASPTTVYGYTF.

This rearrangement joins TRBV28 to TRBJ1-5, with 8 nucleotides matching TRBD1. Germline trimming cut 9 bases from V and 6 bases from J; bases unmatched to any gene: 10. The V gene's germline CDR1 is MDHEN and CDR2 SYDVKM. The CDR3 is 14 amino acids. CDR3 DNA sequence: TGTGCCAGTAGACAAGGACAGGGTATTCAGCCCCAGCATTTT. The encoded protein is CASRQGQGIQPQHF.

V and J are TRBV11-2 and TRBJ2-1; TRBD2 agrees at 8 bases. V trimming: 2 bases; J trimming: 4 bases; junction bases outside the gene matches: 7. CDR3 length: 16 residues. Germline CDR1 SGHAT, CDR2 FQNNGV. CDR3 in amino acids: CASSLLPAGAYNEQFF. CDR3 coding DNA: TGTGCCAGCAGCTTACTCCCAGCGGGAGCGTACAATGAGCAGTTCTTC.

The count of this clonotype is one. V is TRBV7-2 and J is TRBJ2-5; TRBD1 aligns across 7 bases. CDR3 length: 19 residues. Germline assignment: CDR1 SGHTA and CDR2 FQGNSA. The V gene end was trimmed by 2 bases and the J gene end by 4 bases; junction bases not matched to a gene: 19. CDR3 protein: CASSLTWVGQTGWPETQYF. The CDR3 region has the DNA TGTGCCAGCAGCTTAACCTGGGTAGGCCAGACAGGGTGGCCAGAGACCCAGTACTTC. Full variable domain (missing parts from reference TRBV7-2 and TRBJ2-5): GAGVSQSPSNKVTEKGKDVELRCDPISGHTALYWYRQSLGQGLEFLIYFQGNSAPDKSGLPSDRFSAERTGGSVSTLTIQRTQQEDSAVYLCASSLTWVGQTGWPETQYFGPGTRLLVL.